This T cell receptor (beta chain) was identified during a study of blood T cell repertoires in COVID-19. Study as a whole: Donors in the United States, Italy and Spain gave samples during acute or convalescent COVID-19. Sources were T cells, B-cell-depleted T cells, or PBMCs; the material itself was cDNA or gDNA.

Original data processing: Amplification of reference gene primers provided the estimated nucleated cell counts. Produced via immunoSEQ multiplex PCR; TCRdb's table is partial and in-frame only. The D gene and trimming were derived from the DNA, and the V and J assignments and clone size from that table. The sample yields under 450,000 clones, more than 75% seen once. V was trimmed by 1 base and J by 7 bases, leaving 7 bases between them. CDR3 size: 12 residues. Germline V CDR1 and CDR2: LGHDT, YNNKEL (reference sequence). Sequencing was performed on peripheral blood. This rearrangement joins TRBV3-1 (or the pseudogene TRBV3-2) to TRBJ1-2; D unresolved. This sequence originates from a human donor with acute or convalescent COVID-19. The donor label of this sample is uncertain. DNA for the CDR3: TGTGCCAGCAGCCAAGGCACAGCTGGCTACACCTTC. Protein: CASSQGTAGYTF.